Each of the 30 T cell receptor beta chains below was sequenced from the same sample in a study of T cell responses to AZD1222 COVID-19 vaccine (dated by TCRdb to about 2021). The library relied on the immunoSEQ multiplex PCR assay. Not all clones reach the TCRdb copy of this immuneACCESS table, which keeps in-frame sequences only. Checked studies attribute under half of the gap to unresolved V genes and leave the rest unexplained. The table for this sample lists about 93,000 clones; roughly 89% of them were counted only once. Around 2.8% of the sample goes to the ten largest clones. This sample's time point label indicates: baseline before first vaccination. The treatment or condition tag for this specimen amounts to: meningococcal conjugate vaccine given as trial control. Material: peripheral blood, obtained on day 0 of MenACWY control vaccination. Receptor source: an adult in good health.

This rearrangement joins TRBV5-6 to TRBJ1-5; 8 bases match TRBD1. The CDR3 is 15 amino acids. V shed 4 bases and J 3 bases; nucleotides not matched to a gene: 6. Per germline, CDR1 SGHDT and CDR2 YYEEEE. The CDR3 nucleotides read TGTGCCAGCAGCGTCCGGGACAGGCCCAATCAGCCCCAGCATTTT. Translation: CASSVRDRPNQPQHF.

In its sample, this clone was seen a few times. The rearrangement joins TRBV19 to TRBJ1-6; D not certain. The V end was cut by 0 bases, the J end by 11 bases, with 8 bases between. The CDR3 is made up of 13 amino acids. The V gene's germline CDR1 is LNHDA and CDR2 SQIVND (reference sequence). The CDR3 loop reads CASSIDDGAPLHF. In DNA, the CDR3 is TGTGCCAGTAGTATAGATGATGGGGCACCCCTCCACTTT.

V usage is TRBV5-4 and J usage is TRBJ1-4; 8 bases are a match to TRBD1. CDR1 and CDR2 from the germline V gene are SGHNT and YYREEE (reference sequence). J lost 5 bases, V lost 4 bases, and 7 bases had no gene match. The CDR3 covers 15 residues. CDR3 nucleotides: TGTGCCAGCAGCCGTGGACAGGGAGGGAATGAAAAACTGTTTTTT. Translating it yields CASSRGQGGNEKLFF.

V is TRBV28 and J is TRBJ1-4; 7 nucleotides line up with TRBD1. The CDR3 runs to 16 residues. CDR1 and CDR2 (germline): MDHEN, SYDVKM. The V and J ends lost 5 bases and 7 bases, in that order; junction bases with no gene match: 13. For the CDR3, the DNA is TGTGCCAGCAGTCAAGCCAACAGGGGTATCCTTGAAAAACTGTTTTTT. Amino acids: CASSQANRGILEKLFF.

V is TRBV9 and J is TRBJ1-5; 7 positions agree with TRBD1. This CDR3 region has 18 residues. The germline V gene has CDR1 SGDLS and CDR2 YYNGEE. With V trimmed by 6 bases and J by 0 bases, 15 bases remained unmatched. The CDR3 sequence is CASILDRDGIVSNQPQHF. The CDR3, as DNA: TGTGCCAGCATCCTAGACAGGGACGGGATTGTTAGCAATCAGCCCCAGCATTTT. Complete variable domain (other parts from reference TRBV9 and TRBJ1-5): DSGVTQTPKHLITATGQRVTLRCSPRSGDLSVYWYQQSLDQGLQFLIQYYNGEERAKGNILERFSAQQFPDLHSELNLSSLELGDSALYFCASILDRDGIVSNQPQHFGDGTRLSIL.

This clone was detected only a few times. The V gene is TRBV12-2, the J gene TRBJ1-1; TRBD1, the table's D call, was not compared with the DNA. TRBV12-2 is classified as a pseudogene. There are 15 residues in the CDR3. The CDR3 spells CASRLVHRGHTEAFF. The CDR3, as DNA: TGTGCAAGTCGCCTAGTCCACAGGGGGCACACTGAAGCTTTCTTT.

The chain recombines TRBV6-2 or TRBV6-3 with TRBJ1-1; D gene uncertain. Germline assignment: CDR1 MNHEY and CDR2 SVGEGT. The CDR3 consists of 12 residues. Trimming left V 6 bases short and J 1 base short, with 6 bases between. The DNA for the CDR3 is TGTGCCAGCAGCCCGTGGAACACTGAAGCTTTCTTT. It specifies CASSPWNTEAFF.

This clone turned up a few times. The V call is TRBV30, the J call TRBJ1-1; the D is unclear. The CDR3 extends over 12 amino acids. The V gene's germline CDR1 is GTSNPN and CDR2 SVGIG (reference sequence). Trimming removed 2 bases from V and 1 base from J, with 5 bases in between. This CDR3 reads CAWSLANTEAFF. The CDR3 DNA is TGTGCCTGGAGTTTGGCGAACACTGAAGCTTTCTTT.

CDR3 coding DNA: TGTGCCAGCAGTGAAAGGCGGCAGGCCCTCACAGATACGCAGTATTTT. It encodes CASSERRQALTDTQYF. The chain carries TRBV6-1 and TRBJ2-3; D gene ambiguous. The CDR3 is 16 residues long. Germline loops: CDR1 MNHNS, CDR2 SASEGT. With 2 bases removed from V and 2 bases from J, the gap between germline ends came to 14 bases.

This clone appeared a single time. The DNA of the CDR3 is TGTGCCAGCAGCCCGGGTAGCGGGGGCCTTTACGAGCAGTACTTC. Translation: CASSPGSGGLYEQYF. The V call is TRBV6-5, the J call TRBJ2-7; 9 bases map to TRBD2. V lost 6 bases, J lost 4 bases, and 10 bases stayed unmatched. Per germline, CDR1 MNHEY and CDR2 SVGAGI. The CDR3 covers 15 residues.

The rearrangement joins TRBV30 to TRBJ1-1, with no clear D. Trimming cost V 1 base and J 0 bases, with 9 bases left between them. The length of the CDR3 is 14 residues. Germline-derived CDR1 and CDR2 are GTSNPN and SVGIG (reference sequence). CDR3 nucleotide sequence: TGTGCCTGGAGTGGAACCAGGCTGAACACTGAAGCTTTCTTT. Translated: CAWSGTRLNTEAFF.

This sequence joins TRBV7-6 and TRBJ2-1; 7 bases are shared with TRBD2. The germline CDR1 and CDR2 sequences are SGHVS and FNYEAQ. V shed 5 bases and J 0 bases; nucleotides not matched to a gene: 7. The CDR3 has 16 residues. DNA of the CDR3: TGTGCCAGCAGCCCCACGGGGGGTGGCTCCTACAATGAGCAGTTCTTC. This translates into CASSPTGGGSYNEQFF.

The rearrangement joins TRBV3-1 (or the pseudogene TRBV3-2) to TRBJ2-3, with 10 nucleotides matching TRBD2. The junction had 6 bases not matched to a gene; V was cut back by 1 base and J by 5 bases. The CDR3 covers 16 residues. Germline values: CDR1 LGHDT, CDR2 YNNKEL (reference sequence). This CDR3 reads CASSQGIAGGQDTQYF. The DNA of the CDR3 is TGTGCCAGCAGCCAAGGTATAGCGGGGGGACAAGATACGCAGTATTTT.

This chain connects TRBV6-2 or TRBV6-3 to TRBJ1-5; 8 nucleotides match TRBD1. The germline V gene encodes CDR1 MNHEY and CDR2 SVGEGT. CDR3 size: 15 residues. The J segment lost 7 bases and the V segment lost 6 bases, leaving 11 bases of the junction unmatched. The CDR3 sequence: CASSLDRGVGQPQHF. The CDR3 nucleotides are TGTGCCAGCAGCCTTGACAGGGGCGTCGGACAGCCCCAGCATTTT.

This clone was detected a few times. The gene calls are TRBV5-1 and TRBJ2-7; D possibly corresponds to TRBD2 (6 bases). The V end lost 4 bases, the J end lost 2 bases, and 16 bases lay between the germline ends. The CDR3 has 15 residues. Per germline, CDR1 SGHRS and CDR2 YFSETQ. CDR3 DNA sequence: TGCGCCAGCAGCGTTGTAGCGGACTCGACCTACGAGCAGTACTTC. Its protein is CASSVVADSTYEQYF.

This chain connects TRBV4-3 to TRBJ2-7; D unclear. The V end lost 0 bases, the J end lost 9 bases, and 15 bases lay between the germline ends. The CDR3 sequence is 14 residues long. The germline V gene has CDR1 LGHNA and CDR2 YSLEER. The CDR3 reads CASSQDRTTQWQYF. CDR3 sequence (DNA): TGCGCCAGCAGCCAAGATCGGACGACCCAGTGGCAGTACTTC.

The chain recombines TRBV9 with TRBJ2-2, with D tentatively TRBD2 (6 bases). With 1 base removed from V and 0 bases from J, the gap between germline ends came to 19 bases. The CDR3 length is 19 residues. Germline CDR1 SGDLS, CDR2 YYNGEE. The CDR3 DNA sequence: TGTGCCAGCAGCGTACAAACCTGGACTACCAACGCGAACACCGGGGAGCTGTTTTTT. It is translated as CASSVQTWTTNANTGELFF.

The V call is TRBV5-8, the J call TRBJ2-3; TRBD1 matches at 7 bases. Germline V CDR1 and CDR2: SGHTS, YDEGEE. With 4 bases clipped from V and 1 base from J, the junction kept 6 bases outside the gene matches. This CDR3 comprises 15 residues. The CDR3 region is CASSQDRAGTDTQYF. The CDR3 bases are TGTGCCAGCAGCCAAGACAGGGCTGGCACAGATACGCAGTATTTT.

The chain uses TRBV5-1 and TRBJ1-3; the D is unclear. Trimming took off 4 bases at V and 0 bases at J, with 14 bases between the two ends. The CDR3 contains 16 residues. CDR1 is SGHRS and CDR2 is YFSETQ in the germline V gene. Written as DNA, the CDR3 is TGCGCCAGCAGCCCACTGACCCGGACCTCTGGAAACACCATATATTTT. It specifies CASSPLTRTSGNTIYF.

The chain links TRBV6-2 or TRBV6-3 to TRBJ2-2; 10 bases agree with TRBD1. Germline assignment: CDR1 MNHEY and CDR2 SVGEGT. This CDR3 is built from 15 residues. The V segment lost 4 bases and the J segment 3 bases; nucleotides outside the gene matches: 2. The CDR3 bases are TGTGCCAGCAGTTCCGGGACAGGGGACACCGGGGAGCTGTTTTTT. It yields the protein CASSSGTGDTGELFF.

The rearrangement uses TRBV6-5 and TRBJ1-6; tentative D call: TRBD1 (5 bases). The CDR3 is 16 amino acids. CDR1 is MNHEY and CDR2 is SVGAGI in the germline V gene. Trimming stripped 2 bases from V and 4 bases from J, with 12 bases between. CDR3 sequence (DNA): TGTGCCAGCAGTTACAGAAGGGGTGCATATAATTCACCCCTCCACTTT. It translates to CASSYRRGAYNSPLHF.

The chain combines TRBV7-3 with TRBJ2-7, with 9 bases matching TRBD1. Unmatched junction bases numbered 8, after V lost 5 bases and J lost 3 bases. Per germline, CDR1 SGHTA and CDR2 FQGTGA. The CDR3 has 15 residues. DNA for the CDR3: TGTGCCAGCAGCACAACCGGGACAGGGAACTACGAGCAGTACTTC. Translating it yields CASSTTGTGNYEQYF. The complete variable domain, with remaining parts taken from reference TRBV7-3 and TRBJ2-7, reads GAGVSQTPSNKVTEKGKYVELRCDPISGHTALYWYRQSLGQGPEFLIYFQGTGAADDSGLPNDRFFAVRPEGSVSTLKIQRTERGDSAVYLCASSTTGTGNYEQYFGPGTRLTVT.

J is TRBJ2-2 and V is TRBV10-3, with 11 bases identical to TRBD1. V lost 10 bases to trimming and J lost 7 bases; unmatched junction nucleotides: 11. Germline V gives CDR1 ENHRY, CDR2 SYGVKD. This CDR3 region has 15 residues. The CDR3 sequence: CATQSGQGAYGELFF. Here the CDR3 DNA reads TGTGCCACCCAAAGCGGACAGGGGGCGTACGGGGAGCTGTTTTTT.

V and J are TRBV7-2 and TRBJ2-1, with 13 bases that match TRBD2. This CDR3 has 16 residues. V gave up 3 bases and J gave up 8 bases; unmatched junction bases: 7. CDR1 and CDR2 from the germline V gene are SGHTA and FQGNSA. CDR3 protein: CASSFTSGGGPHEQFF. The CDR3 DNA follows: TGTGCCAGCAGCTTCACTAGCGGGGGGGGCCCCCATGAGCAGTTCTTC.

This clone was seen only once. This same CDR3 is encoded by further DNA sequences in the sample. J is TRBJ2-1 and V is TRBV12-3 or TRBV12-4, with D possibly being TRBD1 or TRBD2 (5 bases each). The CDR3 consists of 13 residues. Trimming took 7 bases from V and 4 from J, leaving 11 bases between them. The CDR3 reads CASTPGLYNEQFF. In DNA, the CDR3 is TGTGCCAGCACCCCGGGGCTTTACAATGAGCAGTTCTTC.

The CDR3 reads CASSQDGNSGANVLTF. The CDR3 DNA reads as TGCGCCAGCAGCCAAGATGGAAACTCTGGGGCCAACGTCCTGACTTTC. V gene TRBV4-3 combines with J gene TRBJ2-6; no clear D. Germline-derived CDR1 and CDR2 are LGHNA and YSLEER. V gave up 0 bases and J gave up 0 bases, with 6 bases separating them. The CDR3 loop spans 16 amino acids.

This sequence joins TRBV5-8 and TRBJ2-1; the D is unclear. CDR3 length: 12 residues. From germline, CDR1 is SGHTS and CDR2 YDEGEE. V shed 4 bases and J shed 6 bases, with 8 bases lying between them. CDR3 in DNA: TGTGCCAGCAGCCCTACTCTCAATGAGCAGTTCTTC. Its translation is CASSPTLNEQFF.

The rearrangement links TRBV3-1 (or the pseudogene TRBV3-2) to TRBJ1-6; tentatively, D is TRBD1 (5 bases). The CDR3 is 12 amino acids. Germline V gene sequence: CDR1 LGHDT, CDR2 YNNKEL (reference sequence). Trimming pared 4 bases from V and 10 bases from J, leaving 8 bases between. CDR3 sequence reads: CASSLGESPLHF. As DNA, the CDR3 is TGTGCCAGCAGCCTGGGGGAGTCACCCCTCCACTTT.

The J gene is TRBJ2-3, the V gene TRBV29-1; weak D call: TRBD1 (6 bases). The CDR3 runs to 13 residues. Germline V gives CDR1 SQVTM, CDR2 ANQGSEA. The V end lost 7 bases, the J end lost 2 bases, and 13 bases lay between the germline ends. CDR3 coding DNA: TGCAGCGCTACAGGGCGGTCCACAGATACGCAGTATTTT. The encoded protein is CSATGRSTDTQYF.

Written as DNA, the CDR3 is TGTGCCAGCAGCCTCGGGGAGGGGCAGCCCCAGCATTTT. It translates to CASSLGEGQPQHF. V gene TRBV4-2 combines with J gene TRBJ1-5, with D tentatively TRBD1 (5 bases). CDR1 is LGHNA, CDR2 YNFKEQ, per germline. With 4 bases removed from V and 7 bases from J, the gap between germline ends came to 11 bases. This CDR3 is 13 amino acids long.